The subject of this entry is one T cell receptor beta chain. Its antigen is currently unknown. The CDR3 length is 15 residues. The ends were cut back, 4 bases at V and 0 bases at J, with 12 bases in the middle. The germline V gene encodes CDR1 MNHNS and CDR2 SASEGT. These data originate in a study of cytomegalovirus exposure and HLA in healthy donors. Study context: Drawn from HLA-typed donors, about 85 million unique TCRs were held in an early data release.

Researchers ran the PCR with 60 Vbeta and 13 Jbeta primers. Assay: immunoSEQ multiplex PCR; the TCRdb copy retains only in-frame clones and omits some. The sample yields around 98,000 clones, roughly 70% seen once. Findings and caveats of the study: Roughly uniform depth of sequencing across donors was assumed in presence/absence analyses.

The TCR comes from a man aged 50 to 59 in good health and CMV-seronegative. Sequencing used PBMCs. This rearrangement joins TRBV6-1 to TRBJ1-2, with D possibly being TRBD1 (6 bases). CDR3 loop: CASSAQGNSNYGYTF. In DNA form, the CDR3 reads TGTGCCAGCAGTGCACAGGGAAATTCTAACTATGGCTACACCTTC.